What follows describes a single T cell receptor (beta chain). Sequencing used immunoSEQ multiplex PCR; TCRdb keeps in-frame clones, though not all of them. The table includes 75,000 to 95,000 clones, 75% to 90% detected once. Germline V CDR1 and CDR2: LNHNV, YYDKDF (reference sequence). There are 14 residues in the CDR3. V lost 9 bases to trimming and J lost 8 bases, with 20 bases between them. This sample is part of a study of technical replicates of blood from several donors. The sequencing input was T cells isolated from PBMCs. The clonotype comes from a human donor in good health. V gene TRBV15 combines with J gene TRBJ2-1; possible D gene TRBD2, 5 bases. In nucleotides, the CDR3 is TGTGCCACAAGCTCGGCGGGTCTCGTCTATGAGCAGTTCTTC. Translated, it gives CATSSAGLVYEQFF.